This T cell receptor beta chain appears in the sequencing data of a study of T cell repertoires in cytomegalovirus infection (dated by TCRdb to the late 2010s). Looking at the study overall: Alongside well-studied HLA-B-restricted epitopes, the peptide stimulations were aimed at recently identified HLA-C-restricted CMV epitopes, whose presentation resists viral immunomodulation. The HLA type of each donor mattered for the analysis, because public TCR beta signatures pointed to carriage of CMV infection along with the matching HLA type.

This clonotype was seen repeatedly, ten times or more. Its antigen is currently not known. Base qualities were left out, and no much larger clone turns up one base away. What the authors observed across the whole study: The ex vivo response was dominated by HLA-C-restricted CMV-specific TCR beta clonotypes, and the single most frequent clonotype in two of eight donors was supplied by these HLA-C-restricted clonotypes. Cumulative frequency of public TCR beta family members discriminated carriers of CMV infection plus the relevant HLA type in this cohort and an independent approximately 350-donor cohort.

For CDR1 and CDR2, the germline V gene lists SGHVS and FNYEAQ. From V the trimming removes 3 bases and from J it removes 7 bases, while the gene matches leave 6 bases of the junction unaccounted for. The CDR3 runs 15 amino acids, cysteine and phenylalanine included. Only the CDR3 portion is preserved as DNA: 45 bases, with reading frame beginning at the first base. The listed sequencing device is Illumina HiSeq 1500. TCRdb reanalyzed the raw reads on its own, using fastp at Q25 for trimming and MiXCR for clone calling, and kept in-frame beta chains. All rows with the same CDR3 protein become a single entry with the most common DNA and genes. The sample has some 920,000 distinct CDR3 sequences on record, around 32% of them singletons. About 14% of the sample rests with the top ten. Taken with the paper, the label for treatment or condition translates to: in vitro stimulation with specific CMV peptide epitopes to enrich CMV-specific T cells.

Sequencing was performed on cultured CD8+ T cells from PBMCs, taken from culture after CMV antigen stimulation. The chain is assembled from TRBV7-6 and TRBJ2-1; 10 central bases correspond to TRBD1. The sequence was collected from a human donor in good health (CMV status not recorded). Some clones in this sample may be carry-over from other donors' samples. The CDR3 loop reads CASSLTGGARNEQFF. The DNA reads TGTGCCAGCAGCTTGACAGGGGGCGCGAGGAATGAGCAGTTCTTC.